The next 4 T cell receptor beta chains were all read from a single sample in a study of control samples from healthy donors and cancer patients. The data were produced by immunoSEQ multiplex PCR, yet TCRdb's version contains in-frame clones alone and is incomplete. Of 70,000 to 85,000 clones in the sample, roughly 88% are singletons; the top ten hold around 10%. The sample consisted of PBMCs. The receptor source for this set is a man between 60 and 75 years old with head and neck cancer.

There are a few counts of this clone. The rearrangement uses TRBV4-1 and TRBJ1-1, with D uncertain. Germline V gene lookup returns CDR1 MGHRA and CDR2 YSYEKL. The germline V and J ends were trimmed by 1 base and 0 bases, with 12 bases remaining between them. The CDR3 length is 16 residues. CDR3 DNA sequence: TGCGCCAGCAGCCAAGGAATCGGCAGGTTGAACACTGAAGCTTTCTTT. The encoded protein is CASSQGIGRLNTEAFF.

This chain connects TRBV7-8 to TRBJ2-7, with no clear D. Trimming took off 2 bases at V and 0 bases at J, with 8 bases between the two ends. The CDR3 covers 14 residues. Germline values: CDR1 SGHVS, CDR2 FQNEAQ. CDR3 loop: CASSLLELSYEQYF. CDR3 nucleotide sequence: TGTGCCAGCAGCTTACTTGAGCTCTCCTACGAGCAGTACTTC.

This chain links TRBV6-6 with TRBJ2-5; TRBD1 matches 8 bases. Per germline, CDR1 MNHNY and CDR2 SVGAGI (reference sequence). CDR3 length: 14 residues. Unmatched junction bases numbered 8, after V lost 4 bases and J lost 7 bases. DNA for the CDR3: TGTGCCAGCAGTTCCGTAGACAGGGGACGGACCCAGTACTTC. Translating it yields CASSSVDRGRTQYF.

The V and J genes are TRBV12-3 or TRBV12-4 and TRBJ1-4, with no clear D. This CDR3 comprises 12 residues. Deletions cut 4 bases from V and 7 bases from J, with 7 bases between. For the CDR3, the DNA is TGTGCCAGCAGTTCGGGTGGTGAAAAACTGTTTTTT. The encoded protein is CASSSGGEKLFF.